Following are 15 T cell receptor beta chains from one sample sequenced in a study of cytomegalovirus exposure and HLA in healthy donors. The PCR used 60 Vbeta and 13 Jbeta primers. Clones were read by immunoSEQ multiplex PCR, and TCRdb kept only the in-frame ones, dropping some. The sample yields approximately 290,000 clones, roughly 80% seen once. The sample consisted of PBMCs. These receptors were collected from a girl aged 2-10 years in good health and CMV-seronegative.

The chain uses TRBV19 and TRBJ2-7; D possibly corresponds to TRBD2 (5 bases). The CDR3 extends over 13 amino acids. The germline V and J ends were trimmed by 3 bases and 3 bases, with 9 bases remaining between them. The germline gives CDR1 LNHDA, CDR2 SQIVND (reference sequence). The DNA of the CDR3 is TGTGCCAGTAGTATTGACGGGATCTACGAGCAGTACTTC. Its translation is CASSIDGIYEQYF.

A note on this clone: At one boundary the junction diverges from the germline segment, which might be a read error. The chain uses TRBV10-2 and TRBJ1-3; 11 bases match TRBD1. The CDR3 sequence is 13 residues long. CDR1 is WSHSY and CDR2 is SAAADI in the germline V gene. The DNA of the CDR3 is TGCGCCAGCAGTGGGTCGAGTCGGGACAGGGGGGATTTT. This gives the protein CASSGSSRDRGDF.

This clone has only a few counts. The chain couples TRBV7-6 to TRBJ1-2, with D possibly being TRBD1 (6 bases). Trimming cost V 5 bases and J 2 bases, with 15 bases left between them. Germline CDR1 reads SGHVS; CDR2 reads FNYEAQ. CDR3 length equals 15 residues. The CDR3 reads CASSVGTTPNYGYTF. The DNA for the CDR3 is TGTGCCAGCAGCGTCGGGACAACCCCAAACTATGGCTACACCTTC. Together with reference TRBV7-6 and TRBJ1-2, the CDR3 gives the full variable domain: GAGVSQSPRYKVTKRGQDVALRCDPISGHVSLYWYRQALGQGPEFLTYFNYEAQQDKSGLPNDRFSAERPEGSISTLTIQRTEQRDSAMYRCASSVGTTPNYGYTFGSGTRLTVV.

The genes are TRBV28 and TRBJ1-5; no firm D call. There are 16 residues in the CDR3. Trimming shortened V by 9 bases and J by 0 bases, and 18 bases separated the two germline ends. The germline V gene has CDR1 MDHEN and CDR2 SYDVKM. The CDR3 DNA reads as TGTGCCAGTTCCCCACTGCGGGATTATAGCAATCAGCCCCAGCATTTT. Amino acid sequence: CASSPLRDYSNQPQHF.

The genes are TRBV11-2 and TRBJ2-7; 7 bases are a match to TRBD1. V was pared by 0 bases and J by 1 base, with 3 bases of the junction left unmatched. The V gene's germline CDR1 is SGHAT and CDR2 FQNNGV. The CDR3 has 15 residues. CDR3 nucleotides: TGTGCCAGCAGCTTAGACAGGGGGAGATCCTACGAGCAGTACTTC. Its translation: CASSLDRGRSYEQYF.

V is TRBV27 and J is TRBJ2-7; 8 bases align to TRBD2. Germline CDR1 MNHEY, CDR2 SMNVEV (reference sequence). There are 15 residues in the CDR3. Trimming removed 6 bases from V and 4 bases from J; junction bases left unmatched: 11. CDR3 DNA sequence: TGTGCCAGCAGACCAAGGGGTAGCGGGACATACGAGCAGTACTTC. It encodes CASRPRGSGTYEQYF.

This clone turned up a few times. The chain couples TRBV7-6 to TRBJ1-5; possible D gene TRBD1, 5 bases. Germline V gene data show CDR1 as SGHVS and CDR2 as FNYEAQ. This CDR3 contains 17 residues. Trimming took off 1 base at V and 5 bases at J, with 18 bases between the two ends. CDR3 region: CASSLEVARGLYQPQHF. In nucleotides, the CDR3 is TGTGCCAGCAGCTTAGAGGTTGCTAGGGGCCTCTATCAGCCCCAGCATTTT.

For the CDR3, the DNA is TGTGCCAGCAGAACTTACCGGGACAGGGTCGCCTACGAGCAGTACTTC. Its protein product is CASRTYRDRVAYEQYF. This rearrangement joins TRBV27 to TRBJ2-7; 9 bases are shared with TRBD1. Per germline, CDR1 MNHEY and CDR2 SMNVEV (reference sequence). The CDR3 is 16 residues long. V lost 6 bases and J lost 2; bases outside the gene matches: 11.

The rearrangement uses TRBV7-9 and TRBJ2-3; 11 positions match TRBD2. The ends lost 5 bases at V and 2 bases at J; junction bases unmatched: 9. Per germline, CDR1 SEHNR and CDR2 FQNEAQ (reference sequence). The CDR3 spans 17 residues. DNA for the CDR3: TGTGCCAGCAGCATGATTAGCGGGAGGGTATACACAGATACGCAGTATTTT. Protein product: CASSMISGRVYTDTQYF.

The V and J genes are TRBV4-2 and TRBJ2-3; 11 bases line up with TRBD2. With 4 bases clipped from V and 4 bases from J, the junction kept 16 bases outside the gene matches. Per germline, CDR1 LGHNA and CDR2 YNFKEQ. The CDR3 consists of 19 residues. The CDR3 here is CASSPVKITSGSAPDTQYF. The DNA for the CDR3 is TGTGCCAGCAGCCCAGTAAAAATAACTAGCGGGAGTGCCCCAGATACGCAGTATTTT.

The gene calls are TRBV10-3 and TRBJ2-5; 9 bases line up with TRBD2. With 3 bases clipped from V and 4 bases from J, the junction kept 6 bases outside the gene matches. Germline V lookup: CDR1 ENHRY, CDR2 SYGVKD. The CDR3 contains 15 residues. As DNA, the CDR3 is TGTGCCATCAGTGACACTAGCGGGCGTTTAGAGACCCAGTACTTC. Encoded protein: CAISDTSGRLETQYF.

The chain is built from TRBV7-8 and TRBJ2-1; D remains ambiguous. Trimming cost V 5 bases and J 2 bases, with 7 bases left between them. Germline CDR1 reads SGHVS; CDR2 reads FQNEAQ. The CDR3 runs to 13 residues. CDR3 DNA: TGTGCCAGCAGCATTGGAGCCTACAATGAGCAGTTCTTC. Protein: CASSIGAYNEQFF.

The CDR3 DNA follows: TGTGCCAGCAGCGCGGGACTTCTATCAGGCTACACCTTC. Protein sequence: CASSAGLLSGYTF. The gene calls are TRBV9 and TRBJ1-2, with D possibly being TRBD1 (5 bases). CDR1 and CDR2 (germline): SGDLS, YYNGEE. The CDR3 loop spans 13 amino acids. The ends were cut back, 3 bases at V and 8 bases at J, with 14 bases in the middle. The full variable domain, in which reference TRBV9 and TRBJ1-2 provide the parts outside the CDR3, is DSGVTQTPKHLITATGQRVTLRCSPRSGDLSVYWYQQSLDQGLQFLIQYYNGEERAKGNILERFSAQQFPDLHSELNLSSLELGDSALYFCASSAGLLSGYTFGSGTRLTVV.

The chain recombines TRBV9 with TRBJ2-5; D is perhaps TRBD1 (5 bases). The assigned J gene may be wrong: the sequence end matches TRBJ2-7 better. From germline, CDR1 is SGDLS and CDR2 YYNGEE. This CDR3 region has 14 residues. The CDR3 reads CASSVGGAVYEQYF. The CDR3 DNA reads as TGTGCCAGCAGCGTAGGGGGCGCGGTCTACGAGCAGTACTTC.

This clone showed up just once. The chain is built from TRBV27 and TRBJ1-1, with 8 nucleotides matching TRBD1. J gave up 4 bases and V 6 bases, and 10 bases lay outside the gene matches. The germline V gene encodes CDR1 MNHEY and CDR2 SMNVEV (reference sequence). CDR3 length: 15 amino acids. Written as DNA, the CDR3 is TGTGCCAGCAGCCTGATTGACAGGGGCGGCACTGAAGCTTTCTTT. It yields the protein CASSLIDRGGTEAFF.